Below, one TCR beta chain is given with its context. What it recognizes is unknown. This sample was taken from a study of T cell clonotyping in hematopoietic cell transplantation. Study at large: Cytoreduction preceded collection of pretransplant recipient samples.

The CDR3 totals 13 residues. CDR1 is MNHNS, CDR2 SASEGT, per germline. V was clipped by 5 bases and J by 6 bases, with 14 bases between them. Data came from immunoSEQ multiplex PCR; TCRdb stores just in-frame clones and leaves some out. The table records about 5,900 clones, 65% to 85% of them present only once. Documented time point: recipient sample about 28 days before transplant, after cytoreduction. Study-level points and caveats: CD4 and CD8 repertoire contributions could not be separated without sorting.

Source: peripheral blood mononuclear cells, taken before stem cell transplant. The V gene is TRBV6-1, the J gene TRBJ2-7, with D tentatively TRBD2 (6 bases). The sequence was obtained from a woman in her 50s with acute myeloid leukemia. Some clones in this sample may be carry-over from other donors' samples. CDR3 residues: CASSPSGRGEQYF. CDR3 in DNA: TGTGCCAGCAGTCCCTCAGGGCGGGGCGAGCAGTACTTC.